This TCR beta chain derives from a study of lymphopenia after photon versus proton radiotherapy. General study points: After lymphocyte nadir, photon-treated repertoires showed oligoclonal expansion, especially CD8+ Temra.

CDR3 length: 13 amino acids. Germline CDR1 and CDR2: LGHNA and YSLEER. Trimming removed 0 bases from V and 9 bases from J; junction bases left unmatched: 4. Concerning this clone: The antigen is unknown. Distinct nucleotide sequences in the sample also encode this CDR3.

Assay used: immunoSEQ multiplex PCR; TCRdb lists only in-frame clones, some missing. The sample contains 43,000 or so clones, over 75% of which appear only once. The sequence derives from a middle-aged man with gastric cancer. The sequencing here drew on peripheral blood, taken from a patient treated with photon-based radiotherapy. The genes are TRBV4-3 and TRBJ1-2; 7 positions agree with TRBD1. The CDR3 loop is CASSQETGRRYTF. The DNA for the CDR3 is TGCGCCAGCAGCCAAGAGACAGGGAGACGCTACACCTTC.